Below are 9 T cell receptor beta chains sequenced from a single sample in a study of blood T cell repertoires in COVID-19. TCRdb keeps only in-frame clones here, not all; method: immunoSEQ multiplex PCR. The sample lists hundreds of thousands of clones; roughly 85% were seen once. The sequencing sample was made of peripheral blood. Receptors were obtained from a man aged 45-65 years with active or convalescent COVID-19.

The V and J genes are TRBV3-1 (or the pseudogene TRBV3-2) and TRBJ1-2; D gene uncertain. CDR3 length: 14 amino acids. Germline values: CDR1 LGHDT, CDR2 YNNKEL (reference sequence). V gave up 1 base and J gave up 4 bases, with 10 bases separating them. For the CDR3, the DNA is TGTGCCAGCAGCCAAGGCCCGGCGGGCTATGGCTACACCTTC. Translated: CASSQGPAGYGYTF.

This clone appeared a few times. V usage is TRBV24-1 and J usage is TRBJ2-1; the match to TRBD2 covers 8 bases. CDR1 and CDR2 (germline): KGHDR, SFDVKD. V was pared by 4 bases and J by 0 bases, with 4 bases of the junction left unmatched. The CDR3 sequence is 16 residues long. CDR3 bases: TGTGCCACCAGTGACAGCGGGGGCAGCTCCTACAATGAGCAGTTCTTC. Protein sequence: CATSDSGGSSYNEQFF.

This clone occurred once. The V call is TRBV24-1, the J call TRBJ2-1; TRBD1 agrees at 8 bases. This CDR3 has 14 amino acids. CDR1 and CDR2 from the germline V gene are KGHDR and SFDVKD. V lost 5 bases, J lost 6 bases, and 5 bases stayed unmatched. CDR3 DNA: TGTGCCACCAGTGGGCAGGGGGCGGGCAATGAGCAGTTCTTC. It specifies CATSGQGAGNEQFF.

This chain joins TRBV5-1 and TRBJ2-2, with D possibly TRBD1 on 6 matching bases. Trimming removed 4 bases at V and 1 base at J, with 14 bases between. The CDR3 loop spans 16 amino acids. Germline CDR1 reads SGHRS; CDR2 reads YFSETQ. This CDR3 reads CASSPTGFRNTGELFF. CDR3 nucleotides: TGCGCCAGCAGCCCTACAGGGTTTAGGAACACCGGGGAGCTGTTTTTT.

V is TRBV7-2 and J is TRBJ2-1; D might be TRBD1 (5 bases). V gave up 5 bases and J gave up 8 bases, with 10 bases separating them. Per the germline V gene, CDR1 is SGHTA and CDR2 is FQGNSA. This CDR3 is 12 amino acids long. The CDR3 spells CASSPGRHEQFF. The DNA for the CDR3 is TGTGCCAGCAGCCCAGGGCGACATGAGCAGTTCTTC. Variable domain in full (rest from reference TRBV7-2 and TRBJ2-1): GAGVSQSPSNKVTEKGKDVELRCDPISGHTALYWYRQSLGQGLEFLIYFQGNSAPDKSGLPSDRFSAERTGGSVSTLTIQRTQQEDSAVYLCASSPGRHEQFFGPGTRLTVL.

The rearrangement links TRBV19 to TRBJ1-5; 7 bases line up with TRBD1. This CDR3 spans 19 amino acids. Looked up from germline, CDR1 is LNHDA and CDR2 is SQIVND (reference sequence). J was trimmed by 2 bases and V by 4 bases; bases with no gene match: 17. DNA for the CDR3: TGTGCCAGTAGTACATCCGACAGGGACCAATTGTTCGGCAATCAGCCCCAGCATTTT. Encoded protein: CASSTSDRDQLFGNQPQHF.

This chain's CDR3 is CASSQEVPGQSNTGELFF. In DNA form, the CDR3 reads TGTGCCAGCAGCCAGGAGGTCCCGGGACAGTCGAACACCGGGGAGCTGTTTTTT. The chain has TRBV14 and TRBJ2-2; TRBD1 agrees at 7 bases. Germline CDR1 SGHDN, CDR2 FVKESK. The ends lost 3 bases at V and 0 bases at J; junction bases unmatched: 10. The CDR3 length is 18 residues.

The chain uses TRBV29-1 and TRBJ2-1, with D tentatively TRBD2 (5 bases). The CDR3 sequence is 13 residues long. CDR1 and CDR2 (germline): SQVTM, ANQGSEA. Trimming shortened V by 7 bases and J by 5 bases, and 15 bases separated the two germline ends. This chain's CDR3 is CSARLRGDNEQFF. The CDR3 bases are TGCAGCGCGCGACTCCGGGGAGACAATGAGCAGTTCTTC.

The chain couples TRBV5-4 to TRBJ2-6; D is uncertain. Trimming shortened V by 0 bases and J by 1 base, and 5 bases separated the two germline ends. Germline loops: CDR1 SGHNT, CDR2 YYREEE (reference sequence). The CDR3 loop spans 15 amino acids. This CDR3 reads CASSLAGSGANVLTF. CDR3 sequence (DNA): TGTGCCAGCAGCTTGGCGGGTTCTGGGGCCAACGTCCTGACTTTC. Drawing the rest from reference TRBV5-4 and TRBJ2-6, the complete variable domain is ETGVTQSPTHLIKTRGQQVTLRCSSQSGHNTVSWYQQALGQGPQFIFQYYREEENGRGNFPPRFSGLQFPNYSSELNVNALELDDSALYLCASSLAGSGANVLTFGAGSRLTVL.